The 14 T cell receptor beta chains given below trace back to one sample, sequenced in a study of CD8 T cells in Susac syndrome. A quantity of about 0.5 to 1 ug RNA underwent reverse transcription using random hexamers. TCRdb reprocessed the immunoSEQ multiplex PCR reads via MiXCR and lists one record per CDR3 protein. The sample has 210,000 or so distinct CDR3 sequences, about 95% seen once. The sequencing input was CD4+ T cells from PBMCs. Receptors originate from a human donor with Susac syndrome.

The chain uses TRBV4-3 and TRBJ1-1; D is unresolved. Trimming removed 0 bases at V and 4 bases at J, with 12 bases between. Germline CDR1 reads LGHNA; CDR2 reads YSLEER. The CDR3 consists of 15 residues. The CDR3 DNA follows: TGCGCCAGCAGCCAAGATCATAAGGGTTTCACTGAAGCTTTCTTT. Protein: CASSQDHKGFTEAFF.

Written as DNA, the CDR3 is TGCAGTGCTAGACGTGCGACTAGCGGGGGGGCCCTGGATGAGCAGTTCTTC. It yields the protein CSARRATSGGALDEQFF. The chain employs TRBV20-1 and TRBJ2-1, with 14 bases fitting TRBD2. V shed 2 bases and J 8 bases; nucleotides not matched to a gene: 11. CDR1 and CDR2 from the germline V gene are DFQATT and SNEGSKA (reference sequence). This CDR3 contains 17 residues.

CDR3 sequence (DNA): TGCAGCTCCCGGGACAGAGGCTATGGCTACACCTTC. Translation: CSSRDRGYGYTF. The rearrangement uses TRBV29-1 and TRBJ1-2; 7 bases agree with TRBD1. The CDR3 is 12 amino acids. After removal of 8 bases from V and 4 bases from J, the junction contained 7 bases not matched to a gene. Germline V lookup: CDR1 SQVTM, CDR2 ANQGSEA.

In its sample, this clonotype was seen once. The gene calls are TRBV20-1 and TRBJ1-1, with 7 nucleotides matching TRBD1. The germline V gene encodes CDR1 DFQATT and CDR2 SNEGSKA (reference sequence). The CDR3 is 15 amino acids. V shed 0 bases, J shed 4 bases, and the junction held 8 bases outside the gene matches. The chain's CDR3 is CSARDLGRGFTEAFF. The CDR3 DNA reads TGCAGTGCTAGAGATTTGGGCAGGGGGTTCACTGAAGCTTTCTTT.

The rearrangement joins TRBV5-1 to TRBJ2-1; 9 bases agree with TRBD2. The CDR3 is 17 amino acids. In germline, CDR1 is SGHRS, CDR2 YFSETQ. V gave up 0 bases and J gave up 4 bases; unmatched junction bases: 8. This chain's CDR3 is CASSLEGTTSGYNEQFF. The DNA for the CDR3 is TGCGCCAGCAGCTTGGAAGGTACGACTAGCGGTTACAATGAGCAGTTCTTC.

The genes are TRBV7-3 and TRBJ2-1; 8 positions agree with TRBD2. Per the germline V gene, CDR1 is SGHTA and CDR2 is FQGTGA. The CDR3 runs 15 residues. The trim removed 1 base at V and 8 bases at J, leaving 7 bases unmatched. The CDR3 DNA reads TGTGCCAGCAGCTTAATTTTAGCGGGGAAGGATGAGCAGTTCTTC. Its translation: CASSLILAGKDEQFF.

The V and J genes are TRBV9 and TRBJ1-2; D not resolved. The germline gives CDR1 SGDLS, CDR2 YYNGEE. CDR3 length: 13 amino acids. With 7 bases removed from V and 4 bases from J, the gap between germline ends came to 14 bases. Here the CDR3 reads CASGETGGYGYTF. The DNA of the CDR3 is TGTGCCAGCGGGGAGACCGGTGGCTATGGCTACACCTTC.

J is TRBJ1-6 and V is TRBV9; D gene uncertain. The CDR3 is 13 amino acids. Trimming left V 0 bases short and J 10 bases short, with 8 bases between. Looked up from germline, CDR1 is SGDLS and CDR2 is YYNGEE. The CDR3, as DNA: TGTGCCAGCAGCGTAGATCCCATCTCACCCCTCCACTTT. Its protein product is CASSVDPISPLHF. Complete variable domain (other parts from reference TRBV9 and TRBJ1-6): DSGVTQTPKHLITATGQRVTLRCSPRSGDLSVYWYQQSLDQGLQFLIQYYNGEERAKGNILERFSAQQFPDLHSELNLSSLELGDSALYFCASSVDPISPLHFGNGTRLTVT.

V gene TRBV9 combines with J gene TRBJ2-6; 8 nucleotides match TRBD1. Per the germline V gene, CDR1 is SGDLS and CDR2 is YYNGEE. Germline trimming cut 1 base from V and 1 base from J; bases unmatched to any gene: 16. The CDR3 totals 21 residues. The CDR3 bases are TGTGCCAGCAGCGTAAGGGCCACCCTGCAGGGGGCAGAGTCTGGGGCCAACGTCCTGACTTTC. This codes for CASSVRATLQGAESGANVLTF.

CDR3 in DNA: TGTGCCACCAGTGACCGGATAGCGGGGAGGTCCTACAATGAGCAGTTCTTC. Translating gives CATSDRIAGRSYNEQFF. The rearrangement joins TRBV24-1 to TRBJ2-1; TRBD2 agrees at 8 bases. Per germline, CDR1 KGHDR and CDR2 SFDVKD. Germline trimming cut 4 bases from V and 1 base from J; bases unmatched to any gene: 8. CDR3 length: 17 residues.

The table lists this clonotype with a count of one. The chain is built from TRBV5-1 and TRBJ1-4; D is uncertain. CDR1 and CDR2 from the germline V gene are SGHRS and YFSETQ. V lost 0 bases and J lost 0, with 9 bases in between. The CDR3 is made up of 16 amino acids. The CDR3 here is CASSLGALATNEKLFF. In DNA, the CDR3 is TGCGCCAGCAGCTTGGGGGCACTTGCAACTAATGAAAAACTGTTTTTT.

This chain connects TRBV14 to TRBJ2-4, with D unclear. Trimming stripped 0 bases from V and 1 base from J, with 13 bases between. In germline, CDR1 is SGHDN, CDR2 FVKESK. CDR3 length equals 17 residues. The CDR3 sequence: CASSQDTGIGAKNIQYF. The CDR3 nucleotides are TGTGCCAGCAGCCAAGATACTGGGATTGGGGCCAAAAACATTCAGTACTTC.

This clonotype was picked up one time. The chain employs TRBV13 and TRBJ2-1, with unresolved D. The CDR3 runs 13 residues. V shed 6 bases and J shed 10 bases, with 16 bases lying between them. From germline, CDR1 is PRHDT and CDR2 FYEKMQ (reference sequence). This CDR3 is CASSYRLGWEQFF. The CDR3 DNA reads as TGTGCCAGCAGTTATCGACTGGGCTGGGAGCAGTTCTTC.

V and J are TRBV10-3 and TRBJ1-1; D call uncertain. CDR1 ENHRY and CDR2 SYGVKD come from the germline V gene. This CDR3 is built from 14 residues. The V end lost 3 bases, the J end lost 3 bases, and 11 bases lay between the germline ends. DNA of the CDR3: TGTGCCATCAGTGACGGGGAGGTGGACACTGAAGCTTTCTTT. Its translation is CAISDGEVDTEAFF.